Presented here are 20 T cell receptor beta chains from one specimen sequenced in a study of T cells expressing NK-cell markers. After re-calling the 5' RACE reads, TCRdb lists one entry per CDR3 protein, DNA absent. The sample holds 150,000 or so distinct CDR3 sequences. Sequencing was performed on blood T cells: a sorted CD56 or NKG2C T cell subset, CD4+ or CD8+ T cells, or bulk PBMC T cells (not recorded which). The source of these receptors is a woman between 50 and 59 years old in good health.

This chain connects TRBV30 to TRBJ1-2. The CDR3 has 14 amino acids. Germline values: CDR1 GTSNPN, CDR2 SVGIG (reference sequence). The chain's CDR3 is CAWSHSMFPYGYTF. Full variable domain (outside the CDR3, taken from reference TRBV30 and TRBJ1-2): SQTIHQWPATLVQPVGSPLSLECTVEGTSNPNLYWYRQAAGRGLQLLFYSVGIGQISSEVPQNLSASRPQDRQFILSSKKLLLSDSGFYLCAWSHSMFPYGYTFGSGTRLTVV.

The gene calls are TRBV13 and TRBJ2-3; the D call of TRBD2 rests on TCRdb alone, since no DNA is present to check it. Germline V gene sequence: CDR1 PRHDT, CDR2 FYEKMQ (reference sequence). This CDR3 has 21 amino acids. CDR3 protein: CASSLGLGLAGVPQAADTQYF.

V and J are TRBV30 and TRBJ1-4; TCRdb returns TRBD1, unconfirmable since there is no DNA. CDR1 GTSNPN and CDR2 SVGIG come from the germline V gene (reference sequence). This CDR3 has 15 residues. CDR3 amino acids: CACLTRRAFEEKLFF.

The chain employs TRBV12-3 or TRBV12-4 and TRBJ1-1. The CDR3 loop spans 14 amino acids. The CDR3 loop reads CASSPDGAHIEAFF.

This chain joins TRBV7-2 and TRBJ2-1; the D gene TCRdb calls, TRBD2, cannot be checked with no DNA. The CDR3 is made up of 14 amino acids. Germline V gene sequence: CDR1 SGHTA, CDR2 FQGNSA. The CDR3 sequence is CASRLLAGGNEQFF.

The chain links TRBV12-3 or TRBV12-4 to TRBJ1-5; no DNA is available, so the TRBD1 call from TCRdb remains unchecked. The CDR3 is made up of 15 amino acids. CDR3 amino acids: CASSGGQERDQPQHF.

The chain is built from TRBV11-2 and TRBJ2-7; TCRdb's D gene call, TRBD2, goes unchecked for lack of DNA. The CDR3 length is 15 residues. Germline assignment: CDR1 SGHAT and CDR2 FQNNGV. This chain's CDR3 is CASSSLQAGGYEQYF. Variable domain in full (rest from reference TRBV11-2 and TRBJ2-7): EAGVAQSPRYKIIEKRQSVAFWCNPISGHATLYWYQQILGQGPKLLIQFQNNGVVDDSQLPKDRFSAERLKGVDSTLKIQPAKLEDSAVYLCASSSLQAGGYEQYFGPGTRLTVT.

The chain links TRBV7-9 to TRBJ2-2. Germline V gene sequence: CDR1 SEHNR, CDR2 FQNEAQ (reference sequence). The CDR3 extends over 12 amino acids. The CDR3 loop reads CATHTRTGELFF.

The CDR3 protein is CASSHGNTNEQFF. This chain connects TRBV3-1 to TRBJ2-1; absent DNA, TCRdb's TRBD1 call cannot be checked. CDR1 and CDR2 (germline): LGHDT, YNNKEL (reference sequence). The CDR3 has 13 residues.

This sequence joins TRBV3-1 and TRBJ1-1; there is no DNA to check the TCRdb D call of TRBD1. From germline, CDR1 is LGHDT and CDR2 YNNKEL (reference sequence). The CDR3 totals 14 residues. The CDR3: CASSQGGDATEAFF.

The CDR3 loop reads CASSHVQGVYNEQFF. V gene TRBV3-1 combines with J gene TRBJ2-1; there is no DNA to check the TCRdb D call of TRBD1. CDR3 length: 15 amino acids. CDR1 LGHDT and CDR2 YNNKEL come from the germline V gene (reference sequence).

This rearrangement joins TRBV5-1 to TRBJ2-2; TCRdb selects TRBD2, and the lack of DNA leaves this call unchecked. CDR3 length: 16 amino acids. CDR1 is SGHRS, CDR2 YFSETQ, per germline. CDR3 amino acids: CASSFSLAGSTGELFF.

V and J are TRBV12-3 or TRBV12-4 and TRBJ2-3; TCRdb's D call of TRBD2 is untestable without DNA. The CDR3 totals 15 residues. The CDR3 spells CASSLGGLAPDTQYF.

The chain employs TRBV12-3 or TRBV12-4 and TRBJ1-6; TCRdb's D call of TRBD1 is untestable without DNA. The CDR3 sequence is 12 residues long. The CDR3 protein is CASSWGAAPLHF.

The chain links TRBV14 to TRBJ1-4. The CDR3 spans 14 residues. The germline CDR1 and CDR2 sequences are SGHDN and FVKESK. The CDR3 reads CASSQMFNNEKLFF. Filled out from reference TRBV14 and TRBJ1-4, the complete variable domain reads EAGVTQFPSHSVIEKGQTVTLRCDPISGHDNLYWYRRVMGKEIKFLLHFVKESKQDESGMPNNRFLAERTGGTYSTLKVQPAELEDSGVYFCASSQMFNNEKLFFGSGTQLSVL.

CDR3 sequence: CASGLVGEQYF. The chain has TRBV27 and TRBJ2-7. Germline assignment: CDR1 MNHEY and CDR2 SMNVEV (reference sequence). This CDR3 is 11 amino acids long.

This chain links TRBV27 with TRBJ1-1. This CDR3 spans 12 amino acids. The germline V gene has CDR1 MNHEY and CDR2 SMNVEV (reference sequence). The CDR3 reads CASSLPGLEAFF.

The CDR3 here is CASSLDTSGSSTGELFF. The gene calls are TRBV5-1 and TRBJ2-2; without DNA, the TCRdb call of TRBD2 cannot be checked. This CDR3 contains 17 residues. Germline CDR1 is SGHRS and CDR2 is YFSETQ.

The chain joins TRBV4-1 to TRBJ2-7; TCRdb returns TRBD2, unconfirmable since there is no DNA. CDR3 length: 16 amino acids. In germline, CDR1 is MGHRA, CDR2 YSYEKL. This chain's CDR3 is CASSQVTGLLLGEQYF.

The V gene is TRBV6-5, the J gene TRBJ2-1; TCRdb's D call, TRBD1, is unchecked because there is no DNA. Germline lookup yields CDR1 MNHEY and CDR2 SVGAGI. The CDR3 spans 14 residues. The CDR3 protein is CASSYMSGGNEQFF.